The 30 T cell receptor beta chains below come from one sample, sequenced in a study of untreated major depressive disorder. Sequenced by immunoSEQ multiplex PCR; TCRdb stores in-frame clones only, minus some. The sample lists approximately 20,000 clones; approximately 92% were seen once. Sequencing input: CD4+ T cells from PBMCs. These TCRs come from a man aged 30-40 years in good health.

Here the CDR3 DNA reads TGTGCCAGCTCACCAGGGACAGGGAACACCGGGGAGCTGTTTTTT. This translates into CASSPGTGNTGELFF. V is TRBV18 and J is TRBJ2-2; 8 bases agree with TRBD1. This CDR3 has 15 residues. CDR1 is KGHSH, CDR2 LQKENI, per germline. Trimming took 2 bases from V and 1 from J; bases not matched to a gene: 0.

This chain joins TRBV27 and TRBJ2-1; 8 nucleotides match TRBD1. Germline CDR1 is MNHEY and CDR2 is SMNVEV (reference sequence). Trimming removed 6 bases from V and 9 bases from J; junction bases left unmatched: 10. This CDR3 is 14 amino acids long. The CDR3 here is CASRPDRVVGEQFF. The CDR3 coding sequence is TGTGCCAGCAGGCCGGACAGGGTGGTGGGTGAGCAGTTCTTC.

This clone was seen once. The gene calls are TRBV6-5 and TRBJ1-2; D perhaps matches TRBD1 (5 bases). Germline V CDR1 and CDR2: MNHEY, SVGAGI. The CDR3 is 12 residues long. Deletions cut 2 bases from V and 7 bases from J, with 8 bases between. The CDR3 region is CASSYRQGGYTF. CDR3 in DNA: TGTGCCAGCAGTTACCGTCAGGGTGGCTACACCTTC.

CDR3 sequence: CASSREGSPDTQYF. The CDR3 DNA is TGTGCCAGCAGTAGGGAGGGCTCCCCAGATACGCAGTATTTT. The rearrangement uses TRBV9 and TRBJ2-3; TRBD2 aligns across 7 bases. After removal of 5 bases from V and 4 bases from J, the junction contained 7 bases not matched to a gene. Germline V CDR1 and CDR2: SGDLS, YYNGEE. This CDR3 contains 14 residues.

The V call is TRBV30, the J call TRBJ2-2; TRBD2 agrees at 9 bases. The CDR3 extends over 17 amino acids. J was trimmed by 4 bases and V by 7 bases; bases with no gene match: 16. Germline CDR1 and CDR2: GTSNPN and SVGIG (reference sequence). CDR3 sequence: CASPSVAGAAGTGELFF. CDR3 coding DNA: TGTGCCTCCCCCTCCGTAGCGGGAGCGGCAGGCACCGGGGAGCTGTTTTTT.

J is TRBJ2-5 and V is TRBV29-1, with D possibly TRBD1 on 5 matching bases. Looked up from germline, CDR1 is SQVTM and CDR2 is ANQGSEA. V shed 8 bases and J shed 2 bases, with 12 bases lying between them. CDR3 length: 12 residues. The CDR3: CSMGQRQETQYF. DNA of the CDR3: TGCAGCATGGGGCAGCGTCAAGAGACCCAGTACTTC.

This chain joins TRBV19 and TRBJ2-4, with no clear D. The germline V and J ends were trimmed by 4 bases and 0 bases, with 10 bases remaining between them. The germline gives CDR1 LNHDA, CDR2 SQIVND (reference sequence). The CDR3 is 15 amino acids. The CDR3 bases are TGTGCCAGTAGTACAGGCACCCTAGCCAAAAACATTCAGTACTTC. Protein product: CASSTGTLAKNIQYF. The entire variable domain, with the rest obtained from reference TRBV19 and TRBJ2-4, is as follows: DGGITQSPKYLFRKEGQNVTLSCEQNLNHDAMYWYRQDPGQGLRLIYYSQIVNDFQKGDIAEGYSVSREKKESFPLTVTSAQKNPTAFYLCASSTGTLAKNIQYFGAGTRLSVL.

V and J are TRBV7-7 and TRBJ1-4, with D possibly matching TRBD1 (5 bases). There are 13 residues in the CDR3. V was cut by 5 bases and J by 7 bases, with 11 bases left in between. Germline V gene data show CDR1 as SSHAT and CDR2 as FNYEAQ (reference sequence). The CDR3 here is CASSAQGAEKLFF. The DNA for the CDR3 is TGTGCCAGCAGCGCCCAGGGAGCTGAAAAACTGTTTTTT.

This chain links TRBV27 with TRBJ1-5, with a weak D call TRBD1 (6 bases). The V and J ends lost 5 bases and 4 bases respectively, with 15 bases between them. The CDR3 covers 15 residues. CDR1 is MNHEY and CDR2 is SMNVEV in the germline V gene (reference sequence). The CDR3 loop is CASSLGTQGNQPQHF. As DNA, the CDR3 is TGTGCCAGCAGTCTTGGGACACAGGGAAATCAGCCCCAGCATTTT.

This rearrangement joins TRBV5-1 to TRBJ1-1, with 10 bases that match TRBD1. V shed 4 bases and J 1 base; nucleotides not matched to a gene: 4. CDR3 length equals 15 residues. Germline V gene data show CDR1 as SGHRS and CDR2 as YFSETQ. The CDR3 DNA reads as TGCGCCAGCAGCCACGGACAGGGGGGGAACACTGAAGCTTTCTTT. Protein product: CASSHGQGGNTEAFF. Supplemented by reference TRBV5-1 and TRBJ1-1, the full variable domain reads KAGVTQTPRYLIKTRGQQVTLSCSPISGHRSVSWYQQTPGQGLQFLFEYFSETQRNKGNFPGRFSGRQFSNSRSEMNVSTLELGDSALYLCASSHGQGGNTEAFFGQGTRLTVV.

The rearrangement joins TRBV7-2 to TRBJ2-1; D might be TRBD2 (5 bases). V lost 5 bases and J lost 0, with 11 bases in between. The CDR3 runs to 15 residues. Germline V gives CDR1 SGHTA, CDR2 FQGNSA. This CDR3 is CASSILGSSYNEQFF. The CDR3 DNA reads TGTGCCAGCAGCATACTAGGGAGCTCCTACAATGAGCAGTTCTTC.

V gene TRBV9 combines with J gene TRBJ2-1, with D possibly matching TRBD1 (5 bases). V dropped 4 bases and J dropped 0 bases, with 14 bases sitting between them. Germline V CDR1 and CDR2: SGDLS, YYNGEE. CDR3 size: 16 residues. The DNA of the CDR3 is TGTGCCAGCAGCCCCCAGGCTGGGGCCTCCTACAATGAGCAGTTCTTC. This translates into CASSPQAGASYNEQFF.

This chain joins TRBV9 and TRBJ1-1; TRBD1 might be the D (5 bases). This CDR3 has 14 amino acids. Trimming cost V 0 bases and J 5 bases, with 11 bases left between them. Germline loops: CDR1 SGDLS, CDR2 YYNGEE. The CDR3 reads CASSVGQGGTEAFF. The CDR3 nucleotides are TGTGCCAGCAGCGTAGGGCAGGGTGGAACTGAAGCTTTCTTT.

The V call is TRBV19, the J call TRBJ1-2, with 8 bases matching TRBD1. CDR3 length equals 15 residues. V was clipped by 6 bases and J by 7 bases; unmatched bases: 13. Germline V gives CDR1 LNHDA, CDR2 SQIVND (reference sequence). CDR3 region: CASSTGPGGSSGYTF. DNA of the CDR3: TGTGCCAGTAGCACCGGGCCAGGGGGCTCGAGTGGCTACACCTTC.

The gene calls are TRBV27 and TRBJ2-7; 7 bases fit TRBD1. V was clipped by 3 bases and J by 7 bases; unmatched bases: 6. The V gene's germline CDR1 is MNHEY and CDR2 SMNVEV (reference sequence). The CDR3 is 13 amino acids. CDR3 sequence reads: CASSFLQGWEQYF. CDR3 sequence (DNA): TGTGCCAGCAGTTTTTTACAGGGGTGGGAGCAGTACTTC.

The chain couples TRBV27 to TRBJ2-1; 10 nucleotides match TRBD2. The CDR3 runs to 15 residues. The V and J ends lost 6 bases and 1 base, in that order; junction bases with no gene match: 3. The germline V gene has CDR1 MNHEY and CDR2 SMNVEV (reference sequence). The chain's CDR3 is CASRPSGSSYNEQFF. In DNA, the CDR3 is TGTGCCAGCAGGCCTAGCGGGAGTTCCTACAATGAGCAGTTCTTC.

The CDR3: CASSEGLNTEAFF. The CDR3 nucleotides read TGTGCCAGCAGCGAGGGGCTGAACACTGAAGCTTTCTTT. The chain joins TRBV9 to TRBJ1-1; weak D call: TRBD1 (5 bases). Trimming left V 3 bases short and J 0 bases short, with 6 bases between. Germline V gene lookup returns CDR1 SGDLS and CDR2 YYNGEE. The CDR3 totals 13 residues.

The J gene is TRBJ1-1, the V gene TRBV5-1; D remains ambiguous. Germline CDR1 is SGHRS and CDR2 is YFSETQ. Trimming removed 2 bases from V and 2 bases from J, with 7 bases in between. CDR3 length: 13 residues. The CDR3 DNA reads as TGCGCCAGCAGCTTTGGGGAAAACACTGAAGCTTTCTTT. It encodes CASSFGENTEAFF.

The CDR3 nucleotides read TGTGCCAGTAGTATCGGGGGTCTGAACACTGAAGCTTTCTTT. Encoded protein: CASSIGGLNTEAFF. The J gene is TRBJ1-1, the V gene TRBV19; possible D gene TRBD1, 5 bases. Between the trimmed V and J ends, which lost 3 bases and 0 bases, there was a span of 8 bases. The CDR3 has 14 residues. Germline CDR1 reads LNHDA; CDR2 reads SQIVND (reference sequence).

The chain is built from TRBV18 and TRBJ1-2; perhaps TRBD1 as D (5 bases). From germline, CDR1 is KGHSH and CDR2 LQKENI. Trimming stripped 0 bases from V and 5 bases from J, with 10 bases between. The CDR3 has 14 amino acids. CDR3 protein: CASSPPGRGYGYTF. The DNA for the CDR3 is TGTGCCAGCTCACCACCGGGGCGGGGGTATGGCTACACCTTC.

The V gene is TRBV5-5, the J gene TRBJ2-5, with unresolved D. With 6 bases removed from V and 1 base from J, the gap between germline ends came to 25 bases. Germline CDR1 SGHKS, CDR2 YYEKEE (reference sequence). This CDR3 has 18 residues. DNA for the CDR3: TGTGCCAGCACCTTCCGGGCCCTAGTCGGCCCTTTCCAAGAGACCCAGTACTTC. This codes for CASTFRALVGPFQETQYF.

The CDR3 region is CASTTRLYQETQYF. In DNA, the CDR3 is TGTGCCAGCACGACTAGACTCTACCAAGAGACCCAGTACTTC. The V and J genes are TRBV2 and TRBJ2-5, with a tentative D call TRBD2 (6 bases). Per the germline V gene, CDR1 is SNHLY and CDR2 is FYNNEI. V was shortened by 7 bases and J by 0 bases, with 12 bases between the two germline ends. The CDR3 contains 14 residues. Looking up the rest from reference TRBV2 and TRBJ2-5 gives the full variable domain: EPEVTQTPSHQVTQMGQEVILRCVPISNHLYFYWYRQILGQKVEFLVSFYNNEISEKSEIFDDQFSVERPDGSNFTLKIRSTKLEDSAMYFCASTTRLYQETQYFGPGTRLLVL.

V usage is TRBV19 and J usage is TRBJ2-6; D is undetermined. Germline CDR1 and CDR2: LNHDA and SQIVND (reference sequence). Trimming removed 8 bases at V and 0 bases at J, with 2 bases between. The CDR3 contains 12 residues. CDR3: CASGSGANVLTF. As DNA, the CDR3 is TGTGCCAGTGGCTCTGGGGCCAACGTCCTGACTTTC.

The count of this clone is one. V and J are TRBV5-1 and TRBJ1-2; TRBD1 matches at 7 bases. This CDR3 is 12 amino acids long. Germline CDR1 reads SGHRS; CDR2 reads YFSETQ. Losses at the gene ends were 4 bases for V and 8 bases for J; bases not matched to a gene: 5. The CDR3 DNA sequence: TGCGCCAGCAGCCGGGACAGCGAGGGCTACACCTTC. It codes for CASSRDSEGYTF.

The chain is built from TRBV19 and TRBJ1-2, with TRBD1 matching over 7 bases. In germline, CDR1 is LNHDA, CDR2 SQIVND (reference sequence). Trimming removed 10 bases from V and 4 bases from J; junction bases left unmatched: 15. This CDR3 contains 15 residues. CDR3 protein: CATNPGGGAGYGYTF. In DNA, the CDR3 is TGTGCCACAAACCCGGGAGGGGGCGCAGGCTATGGCTACACCTTC.

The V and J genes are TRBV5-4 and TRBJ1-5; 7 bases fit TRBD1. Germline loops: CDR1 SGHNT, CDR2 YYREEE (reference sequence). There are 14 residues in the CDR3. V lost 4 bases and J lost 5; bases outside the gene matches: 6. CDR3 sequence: CASSAGQEDQPQHF. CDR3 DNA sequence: TGTGCCAGCAGCGCCGGACAGGAGGATCAGCCCCAGCATTTT. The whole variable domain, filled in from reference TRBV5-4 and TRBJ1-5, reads ETGVTQSPTHLIKTRGQQVTLRCSSQSGHNTVSWYQQALGQGPQFIFQYYREEENGRGNFPPRFSGLQFPNYSSELNVNALELDDSALYLCASSAGQEDQPQHFGDGTRLSIL.

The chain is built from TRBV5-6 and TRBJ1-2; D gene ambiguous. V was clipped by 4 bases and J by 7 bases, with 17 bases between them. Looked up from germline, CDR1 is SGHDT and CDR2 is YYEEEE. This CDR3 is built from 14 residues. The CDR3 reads CASSPTVQSGGYTF. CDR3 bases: TGTGCCAGCAGCCCCACTGTCCAATCGGGTGGCTACACCTTC.

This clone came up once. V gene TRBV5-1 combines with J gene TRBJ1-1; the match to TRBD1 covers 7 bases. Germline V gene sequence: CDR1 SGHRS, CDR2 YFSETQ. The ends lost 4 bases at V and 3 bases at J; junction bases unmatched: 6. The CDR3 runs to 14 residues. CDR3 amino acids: CASSGRQGHTEAFF. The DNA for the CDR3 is TGCGCCAGCAGCGGCAGACAGGGACACACTGAAGCTTTCTTT.

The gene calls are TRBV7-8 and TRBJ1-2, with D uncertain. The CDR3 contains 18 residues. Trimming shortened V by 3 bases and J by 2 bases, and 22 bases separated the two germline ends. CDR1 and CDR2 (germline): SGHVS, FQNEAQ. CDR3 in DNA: TGTGCCAGCAGCTTCACACCCCTACTACCCCCACTCAACTATGGCTACACCTTC. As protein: CASSFTPLLPPLNYGYTF.

CDR3 nucleotide sequence: TGTGCTAGTGGTTTGGGGACGGGACTGAGCACAGATACGCAGTATTTT. Amino acids: CASGLGTGLSTDTQYF. This chain connects TRBV12-5 to TRBJ2-3, with D tentatively TRBD2 (6 bases). The CDR3 runs 16 residues. The V gene's germline CDR1 is LGHNT and CDR2 FRNRAP. Trimming removed 1 base at V and 0 bases at J, with 11 bases between.